The 21 T cell receptor beta chains listed next were all sequenced from one sample in a study of CD8 T cells in Susac syndrome. With random hexamers, roughly 0.5 to 1 ug RNA was reverse transcribed. One entry per CDR3 protein, called by TCRdb with MiXCR from the immunoSEQ multiplex PCR reads. The sample includes 150,000 to 200,000 distinct CDR3 sequences, approximately 95% of them seen just once. Sequenced material: CD4+ T cells from PBMCs. The receptors here all came from a human donor with multiple sclerosis.

The V gene is TRBV30, the J gene TRBJ2-2; the D is unclear. Trimming removed 0 bases at V and 4 bases at J, with 9 bases between. The CDR3 length is 14 residues. CDR1 GTSNPN and CDR2 SVGIG come from the germline V gene (reference sequence). For the CDR3, the DNA is TGTGCCTGGAGTGTGTCGCTTGTCACCGGGGAGCTGTTTTTT. Translation gives CAWSVSLVTGELFF.

The chain is built from TRBV29-1 and TRBJ2-1; 10 bases are shared with TRBD2. V lost 3 bases, J lost 9 bases, and 11 bases stayed unmatched. Germline V gene sequence: CDR1 SQVTM, CDR2 ANQGSEA. The CDR3 is 15 residues long. The CDR3 region is CSVDSALAGVSEQFF. The DNA of the CDR3 is TGCAGCGTTGATTCTGCCCTAGCGGGAGTTTCTGAGCAGTTCTTC.

This chain connects TRBV29-1 to TRBJ1-1; 7 bases line up with TRBD1. With 1 base clipped from V and 2 bases from J, the junction kept 4 bases outside the gene matches. CDR1 is SQVTM, CDR2 ANQGSEA, per germline. This CDR3 has 14 residues. CDR3 in amino acids: CSVEGTGYNTEAFF. In DNA, the CDR3 is TGCAGCGTTGAAGGGACAGGATACAACACTGAAGCTTTCTTT.

This chain joins TRBV29-1 and TRBJ1-3; D is unresolved. The CDR3 length is 13 residues. Trimming stripped 4 bases from V and 0 bases from J, with 7 bases between. Germline CDR1 reads SQVTM; CDR2 reads ANQGSEA. CDR3 loop: CSVVFISGNTIYF. The CDR3 nucleotides are TGCAGCGTTGTATTTATCTCTGGAAACACCATATATTTT.

The V and J genes are TRBV4-1 and TRBJ1-5; D is unclear. Trimming took 1 base from V and 3 from J, leaving 10 bases between them. Germline V gene sequence: CDR1 MGHRA, CDR2 YSYEKL. The CDR3 is 15 amino acids. CDR3 residues: CASSQGKALNQPQHF. DNA for the CDR3: TGCGCCAGCAGCCAAGGGAAGGCACTCAATCAGCCCCAGCATTTT.

The V gene is TRBV19, the J gene TRBJ1-1; D is uncertain. The germline CDR1 and CDR2 sequences are LNHDA and SQIVND (reference sequence). CDR3 size: 16 residues. With 4 bases removed from V and 5 bases from J, the gap between germline ends came to 20 bases. This chain's CDR3 is CASSTRSAHSKTEAFF. The DNA for the CDR3 is TGTGCCAGTAGTACCCGTTCCGCCCACTCGAAAACTGAAGCTTTCTTT.

V usage is TRBV7-9 and J usage is TRBJ2-7; D not certain. Germline-derived CDR1 and CDR2 are SEHNR and FQNEAQ (reference sequence). Between the trimmed V and J ends, which lost 3 bases and 2 bases, there was a span of 5 bases. The CDR3 covers 12 residues. As DNA, the CDR3 is TGTGCCAGCAGCTTGTCTGCCTACGAGCAGTACTTC. Its translation: CASSLSAYEQYF.

V is TRBV5-4 and J is TRBJ2-5, with a tentative D call TRBD1 (5 bases). V was trimmed by 7 bases and J by 4 bases, leaving 14 bases between them. CDR1 is SGHNT and CDR2 is YYREEE in the germline V gene (reference sequence). The CDR3 covers 13 residues. The CDR3 sequence is CASSGSRGETQYF. The CDR3 coding sequence is TGTGCCAGCTCAGGGTCTCGCGGAGAGACCCAGTACTTC.

This chain uses TRBV30 with TRBJ2-4, with TRBD1 matching over 10 bases. This CDR3 spans 13 amino acids. CDR1 and CDR2 from the germline V gene are GTSNPN and SVGIG (reference sequence). Trimming at V came to 5 bases and at J to 9 bases, leaving 7 bases not matched to a gene. The CDR3 DNA follows: TGTGCCTGGTGTCGGACAGGGGGAACCATTCAGTACTTC. Its protein is CAWCRTGGTIQYF.

The chain recombines TRBV20-1 with TRBJ1-5; 9 positions agree with TRBD1. This CDR3 contains 13 residues. Germline V gene data show CDR1 as DFQATT and CDR2 as SNEGSKA (reference sequence). With V trimmed by 5 bases and J by 7 bases, 6 bases remained unmatched. The CDR3 is CSAATGGGQPQHF. CDR3 DNA: TGCAGTGCTGCAACAGGGGGCGGACAGCCCCAGCATTTT.

The V call is TRBV4-2, the J call TRBJ1-5, with D unresolved. The CDR3 runs to 17 residues. V gave up 0 bases and J gave up 0 bases, with 12 bases separating them. Looked up from germline, CDR1 is LGHNA and CDR2 is YNFKEQ. This chain's CDR3 is CASSQDSVGNSNQPQHF. CDR3 nucleotides: TGTGCCAGCAGCCAAGATTCGGTTGGAAATAGCAATCAGCCCCAGCATTTT.

This sequence joins TRBV2 and TRBJ2-4; TRBD1 matches 8 bases. V shed 4 bases and J 10 bases; nucleotides not matched to a gene: 6. This CDR3 region has 13 residues. CDR1 is SNHLY, CDR2 FYNNEI, per germline. Written as DNA, the CDR3 is TGTGCCAGCAGTGGGGGACAGGTCCAAATTCAGTACTTC. Its protein is CASSGGQVQIQYF.

The chain has TRBV9 and TRBJ1-1; possible D gene TRBD1, 5 bases. In germline, CDR1 is SGDLS, CDR2 YYNGEE. Trimming cost V 2 bases and J 7 bases, with 15 bases left between them. This CDR3 has 14 amino acids. CDR3 sequence: CASSVSGRDDEAFF. Here the CDR3 DNA reads TGTGCCAGCAGCGTGTCGGGACGCGACGATGAAGCTTTCTTT.

This CDR3 reads CSAGPRGYGYTF. CDR3 bases: TGCAGTGCTGGTCCGAGGGGCTATGGCTACACCTTC. The chain couples TRBV20-1 to TRBJ1-2, with D possibly being TRBD1 (5 bases). CDR3 length: 12 amino acids. Germline CDR1 is DFQATT and CDR2 is SNEGSKA (reference sequence). Trimming shortened V by 5 bases and J by 4 bases, and 11 bases separated the two germline ends.

The chain recombines TRBV4-1 with TRBJ1-1; D gene unclear. Trimming removed 0 bases at V and 11 bases at J, with 13 bases between. This CDR3 region has 13 residues. Germline-derived CDR1 and CDR2 are MGHRA and YSYEKL. The CDR3 loop reads CASSQDRRLLAFF. The CDR3 DNA sequence: TGCGCCAGCAGCCAAGATCGGCGGTTGCTGGCTTTCTTT.

The chain recombines TRBV7-2 with TRBJ1-1; no clear D. The germline V gene encodes CDR1 SGHTA and CDR2 FQGNSA. Trimming took off 5 bases at V and 5 bases at J, with 18 bases between the two ends. This CDR3 comprises 15 residues. CDR3 DNA sequence: TGTGCCAGCAGCCGATTAGGGCAGCGGGGAACTGAAGCTTTCTTT. This translates into CASSRLGQRGTEAFF.

V and J are TRBV16 and TRBJ1-1; D is ambiguous. The V end was cut by 11 bases, the J end by 5 bases, with 18 bases between. Germline assignment: CDR1 KGHSY and CDR2 FQNENV. The CDR3 consists of 13 residues. This CDR3 is CAGSMSVRTEAFF. CDR3 nucleotides: TGTGCCGGGTCGATGTCAGTAAGGACTGAAGCTTTCTTT.

V and J are TRBV30 and TRBJ2-6; D is unclear. Trimming shortened V by 0 bases and J by 0 bases, and 6 bases separated the two germline ends. This CDR3 has 15 amino acids. Germline V gene lookup returns CDR1 GTSNPN and CDR2 SVGIG (reference sequence). The chain's CDR3 is CAWSVKNSGANVLTF. The CDR3 nucleotides are TGTGCCTGGAGTGTGAAGAACTCTGGGGCCAACGTCCTGACTTTC.

V and J are TRBV3-1 and TRBJ2-7; D uncertain. The ends were cut back, 1 base at V and 5 bases at J, with 9 bases in the middle. The CDR3 length is 13 residues. CDR1 is LGHDT and CDR2 is YNNKEL in the germline V gene (reference sequence). The CDR3, as DNA: TGTGCCAGCAGCCAAGTGGGGTCTCACGAGCAGTACTTC. Translating gives CASSQVGSHEQYF.

The genes are TRBV18 and TRBJ2-2; a possible D gene is TRBD1 (6 bases). The CDR3 length is 15 residues. V dropped 2 bases and J dropped 6 bases, with 13 bases sitting between them. Germline CDR1 KGHSH, CDR2 LQKENI. The DNA of the CDR3 is TGTGCCAGCTCACCATTCGAACAGGGCCCCGGGGAGCTGTTTTTT. This codes for CASSPFEQGPGELFF.

V usage is TRBV12-3 or TRBV12-4 and J usage is TRBJ2-2; 11 nucleotides match TRBD2. The trim removed 4 bases at V and 4 bases at J, leaving 8 bases unmatched. CDR3 length: 17 residues. CDR3 bases: TGTGCCAGCAGTTCATCCATGGGACTAGCGGCCACCGGGGAGCTGTTTTTT. It encodes CASSSSMGLAATGELFF.